This T cell receptor (beta chain) was observed in a study of blood T cells in healthy people across ages. Germline lookup yields CDR1 KGHSH and CDR2 LQKENI. The CDR3 covers 13 residues. V lost 2 bases, J lost 6 bases, and 11 bases lay in between. For the second PCR, which ran for about 7 to 11 cycles, a sample-barcoded 5' primer and a J-beta primer mix were used. TCRdb redid the calling of the 5' RACE reads with MiXCR, one entry per CDR3 protein. The data show 650,000 to 950,000 distinct CDR3 sequences, 40% to 50% seen once. This clonotype originated in a man aged 55 to 70 in good health. This sequence joins TRBV18 and TRBJ2-7; TRBD1 is a possible D gene (6 bases). Sequencing input: blood. The CDR3 region has the DNA TGTGCCAGCTCACCAGGAACAGGGAGCGAGCAGTACTTC. Amino acids: CASSPGTGSEQYF.